Only one count was recorded for the clone carrying this TCR beta chain. Its antigen is unknown. The record originates from a study of PD-1 blockade in classical Hodgkin lymphoma. Study summary: On a schedule of every 2 weeks, patients received nivolumab 3 mg/kg intravenously. Study observations and caveats: Undefined causes, possibly disease activity or prior therapy, underlie the repertoire differences.

The CDR3 is 15 amino acids. The ends were cut back, 0 bases at V and 5 bases at J, with 13 bases in the middle. Per germline, CDR1 MGHDK and CDR2 SYGVNS. Every patient relapsed after autologous stem cell transplantation, and brentuximab vedotin exposure varied. Complete response, partial response or progressive disease made up the best responses. Some clones are missing from TCRdb's copy, which holds only in-frame ones; the method was immunoSEQ multiplex PCR. The data show about 76,000 clones, about nine tenths seen once. The source is a human donor with classical Hodgkin lymphoma. The source was peripheral blood mononuclear cells (PBMCs), collected at baseline. J is TRBJ1-2 and V is TRBV25-1, with D uncertain. The CDR3 nucleotides read TGTGCCAGCAGTGAATATGGGCAGCGGTCTTATGGCTACACCTTC. This sequence encodes CASSEYGQRSYGYTF.